This T cell receptor (beta chain) originates from a study of siplizumab effects on memory and regulatory T cells. Produced via immunoSEQ multiplex PCR; TCRdb's table is partial and in-frame only. The sample records about 100,000 clones, less than 95% being singletons. Sequencing was done on a sample of Tregs sorted from blood. The sequence came from a human donor in good health.

The CDR3 protein is CASSPSGRAGIQYF. CDR3 bases: TGTGCCAGCAGCCCCAGCGGGAGGGCCGGCATTCAGTACTTC. The chain recombines TRBV7-3 with TRBJ2-4, with 10 bases identical to TRBD2. The CDR3 has 14 amino acids. Germline CDR1 SGHTA, CDR2 FQGTGA. Unmatched junction bases numbered 7, after V lost 5 bases and J lost 9 bases.